This T cell receptor (beta chain) was captured by sequencing in a study of blood T cell repertoires in COVID-19. Germline V gene sequence: CDR1 KGHSH, CDR2 LQKENI. The CDR3 consists of 13 residues. V gave up 2 bases and J gave up 3 bases, with 7 bases separating them. Sequencing used immunoSEQ multiplex PCR; TCRdb keeps in-frame clones, though not all of them. The table has 250,000 to 300,000 clones, approximately 86% seen once. This chain joins TRBV18 and TRBJ1-2; D unclear. Sequencing used peripheral blood. The origin of this receptor is a woman between 45 and 65 years old who had recovered from COVID-19. The CDR3 DNA reads as TGTGCCAGCTCACCAAACCAGGACTATGGCTACACCTTC. Protein sequence: CASSPNQDYGYTF.